This T cell receptor (beta chain) stems from a study of T cells in Graves' hyperthyroidism and ophthalmopathy. General observations from the study: Model-based prediction identified ophthalmopathy a median around 6.7 months prior to its onset. Most clonotypes expanded in the thyroid (above 0.001) were also present in blood.

The investigators amplified TCR beta CDR3 regions from RNA transcripts. Carried out on the TCR CDR3, a first-round RT-PCR used the HTBI primer set. Each CDR3 protein is one row after TCRdb ran MiXCR on the multiplex PCR reads. This sample yields more than 450,000 distinct CDR3 sequences, of which about 20% are seen a single time; 47% belongs to the top ten. This clonotype was detected only a few times. Its antigen is undetermined. Germline V gene lookup returns CDR1 SGHNT and CDR2 YENEEA. There are 14 residues in the CDR3. The V and J ends lost 4 bases and 4 bases, in that order; junction bases with no gene match: 5.

This TCR was sampled from a man in his forties with Graves' ophthalmopathy. The J gene is TRBJ1-1, the V gene TRBV11-3; TRBD1 aligns across 8 bases. The sequenced sample was blood. Here the CDR3 DNA reads TGTGCCAGCAGCTCCGGGACAGGTGCCACTGAAGCTTTCTTT. This encodes CASSSGTGATEAFF.